This is a list of T cell receptor beta chains from one sample in a study of tumor-infiltrating lymphocytes in localized non-small cell lung cancer. Measured with immunoSEQ multiplex PCR; TCRdb has only the in-frame clones, and not every one. The sample consists of about 13,000 clones, 79% of them appearing once. Sample: lung tumor tissue. These receptor sequences come from a human donor with non-small cell lung cancer. Both conserved end residues are part of each CDR3. D genes are given only for firm matches. The size of a clone is reported for some rows only, either as once, few or many, or as a class for expanded clones.

TRBV29-1	NA	NA	TRBJ2-7	CSVGEVHEQYF	TGCAGCGTTGGGGAGGTCCACGAGCAGTACTTC
TRBV7-2	NA	NA	TRBJ1-6	CASSSMGAGLRSPLHF	TGTGCCAGCAGCTCGATGGGAGCAGGGCTTAGATCACCCCTCCACTTT
TRBV5-5	TRBD1	NA	TRBJ2-7	CASSLAGDRSSYEQYF	TGTGCCAGCAGCTTGGCCGGGGACAGGAGCTCCTACGAGCAGTACTTC
TRBV19	NA	NA	TRBJ1-2	CASSIGVYPNYGYTF	TGTGCCAGTAGTATCGGGGTCTATCCTAACTATGGCTACACCTTC
TRBV10-3	NA	few	TRBJ2-1	CAIRERQEYNEQFF	TGTGCCATCAGGGAACGACAGGAATACAATGAGCAGTTCTTC
TRBV6-6	TRBD1	NA	TRBJ2-2	CASREQGYTGELFF	TGTGCCAGCAGAGAACAGGGGTACACCGGGGAGCTGTTTTTT
TRBV6-5	NA	NA	TRBJ1-5	CATGQSDQPQHF	TGTGCCACCGGACAGAGTGATCAGCCCCAGCATTTT
TRBV30	NA	once	TRBJ1-5	CAWSVPSFNQPQHF	TGTGCCTGGAGTGTACCGTCCTTCAATCAGCCCCAGCATTTT
TRBV2	TRBD1	few	TRBJ1-6	CASSLQGPNSPLHF	TGTGCCAGCAGTCTACAGGGGCCTAATTCACCCCTCCACTTT
TRBV30	TRBD1	NA	TRBJ2-7	CAWSPGTGDYEQYF	TGTGCCTGGAGCCCCGGGACAGGGGACTACGAGCAGTACTTC
TRBV2	NA	large	TRBJ1-6	CASKIDSPNSPLHF	TGTGCCAGCAAAATTGACAGTCCAAATTCACCCCTCCACTTT
TRBV7-2	TRBD1	NA	TRBJ2-7	CASSLARDSVEQYF	TGTGCCAGCAGCTTAGCACGGGACAGCGTCGAGCAGTACTTC
TRBV7-9	TRBD1	NA	TRBJ1-2	CASSLAGTAYGYTF	TGTGCCAGCAGCTTAGCCGGGACAGCTTATGGCTACACCTTC
TRBV5-1	NA	once	TRBJ2-7	CASSSSSYEQYF	TGCGCCAGCAGCTCAAGCTCCTACGAGCAGTACTTC
TRBV7-8	TRBD2	NA	TRBJ2-5	CASSSSRGSGGARETQYF	TGTGCCAGCAGCTCCTCCCGTGGGAGCGGGGGGGCCCGGGAGACCCAGTACTTC
TRBV5-5	NA	NA	TRBJ1-1	CASSFTVKPNGEAFF	TGTGCCAGCAGCTTTACCGTAAAGCCGAACGGTGAAGCTTTCTTT